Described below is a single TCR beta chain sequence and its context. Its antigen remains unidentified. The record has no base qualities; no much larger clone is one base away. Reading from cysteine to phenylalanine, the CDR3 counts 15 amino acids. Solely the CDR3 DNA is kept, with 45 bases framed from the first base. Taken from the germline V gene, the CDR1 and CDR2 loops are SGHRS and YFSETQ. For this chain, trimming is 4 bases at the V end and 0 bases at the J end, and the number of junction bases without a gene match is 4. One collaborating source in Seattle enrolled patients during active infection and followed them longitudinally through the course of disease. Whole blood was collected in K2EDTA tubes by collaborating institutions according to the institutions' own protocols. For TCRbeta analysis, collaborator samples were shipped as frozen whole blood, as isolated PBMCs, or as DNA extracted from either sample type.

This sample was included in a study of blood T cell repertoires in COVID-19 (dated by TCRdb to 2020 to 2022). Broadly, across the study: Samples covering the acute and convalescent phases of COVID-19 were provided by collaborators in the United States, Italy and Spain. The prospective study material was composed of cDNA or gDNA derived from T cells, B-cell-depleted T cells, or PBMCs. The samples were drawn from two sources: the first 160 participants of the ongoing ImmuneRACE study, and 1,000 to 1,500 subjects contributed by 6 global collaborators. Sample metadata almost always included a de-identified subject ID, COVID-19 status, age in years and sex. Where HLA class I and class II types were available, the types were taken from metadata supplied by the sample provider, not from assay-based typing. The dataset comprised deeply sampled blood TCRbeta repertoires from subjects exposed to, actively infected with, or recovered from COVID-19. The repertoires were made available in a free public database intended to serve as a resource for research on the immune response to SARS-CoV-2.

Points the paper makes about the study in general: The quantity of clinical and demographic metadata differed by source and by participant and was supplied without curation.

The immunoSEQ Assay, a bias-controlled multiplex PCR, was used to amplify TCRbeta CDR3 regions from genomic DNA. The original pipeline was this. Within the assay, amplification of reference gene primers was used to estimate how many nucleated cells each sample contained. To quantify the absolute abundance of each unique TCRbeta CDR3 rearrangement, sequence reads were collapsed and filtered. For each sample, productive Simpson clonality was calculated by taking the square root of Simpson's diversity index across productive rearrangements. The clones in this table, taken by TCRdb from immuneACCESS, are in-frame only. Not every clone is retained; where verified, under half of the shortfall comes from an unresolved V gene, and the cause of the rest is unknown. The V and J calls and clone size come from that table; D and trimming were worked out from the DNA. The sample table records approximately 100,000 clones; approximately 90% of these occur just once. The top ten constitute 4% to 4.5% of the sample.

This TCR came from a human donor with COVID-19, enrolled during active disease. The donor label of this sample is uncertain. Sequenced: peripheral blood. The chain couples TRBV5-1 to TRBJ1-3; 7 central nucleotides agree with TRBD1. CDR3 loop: CASSTQGGSGNTIYF. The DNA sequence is TGCGCCAGCAGCACTCAGGGGGGCTCTGGAAACACCATATATTTT.